The source of this T cell receptor beta chain is a study of PD-L1 blockade in urothelial cancer. The study, taken as a whole, reports: Patients with below-median pretreatment blood clonality survived longer.

Sequenced by immunoSEQ multiplex PCR; TCRdb stores in-frame clones only, minus some. The repertoire holds 55,000 to 70,000 clones, with around 80% as singletons. Regarding this clone: What it binds is not known. In the same sample, other DNA sequences code for this CDR3.

The V gene's germline CDR1 is WSHSY and CDR2 SAAADI. The length of the CDR3 is 14 residues. Trimming cost V 2 bases and J 7 bases; bases outside gene matches: 4. This TCR derives from a man between 65 and 85 years old with urothelial cancer. The chain has TRBV10-2 and TRBJ1-3; 8 nucleotides line up with TRBD1. The source material was PBMCs, sampled around atezolizumab (anti-PD-L1) treatment. The CDR3 loop is CASSEQGAGNTIYF. The CDR3 coding sequence is TGCGCCAGCAGTGAGCAGGGGGCGGGGAACACCATATATTTT.